This TCR beta chain was found in a study of molecular identifiers for immune sequencing clone quantification. The study, taken as a whole, reports: The study found clones above 20 RNA copies held over 98% of effector molecules and under 1% in naive cells.

The CDR3 covers 15 residues. Trimming cost V 6 bases and J 4 bases, with 18 bases left between them. The germline V gene has CDR1 SEHNR and CDR2 FQNEAQ (reference sequence). Generation of bulk TCR libraries relied on previously described methods and listed TCR primers. TCRdb called the PCR reads again in MiXCR, with one record for every CDR3 protein. The data hold approximately 630,000 distinct CDR3 sequences, with 25% observed a single time. About this clonotype itself: The antigen is not known.

This rearrangement joins TRBV7-9 to TRBJ1-2; no reliable D call. The clonotype was recovered from a human donor in good health. Some libraries in this study had Jurkat cell RNA spiked in. Sample: naive CD8+ T cells from blood, with Jurkat cell RNA spiked in. Subset described: FACS-sorted CD8+CD4-CCR7+CD45RA+ naive T cells. The CDR3 is CASSRRVRKAYGYTF. The DNA for the CDR3 is TGTGCCAGCAGTCGCAGAGTCCGAAAGGCCTATGGCTACACCTTC.